The following is a T cell receptor (beta chain) sequence with its context. No antigen is known for it. The CDR3 has 16 residues. V lost 2 bases and J lost 0; bases outside the gene matches: 3. In germline, CDR1 is SSHAT, CDR2 FNYEAQ (reference sequence). The data stem from a study of shared clonotypes between healthy human individuals. Study summary: Contributing individuals were two females and a few males aged 18 to 49. A donor's plate count was three for CD4 naive and three for CD4 memory; CD8 naive had two and CD8 memory one. Study-level points and caveats: A generally larger estimated richness was seen in naive subsets than in memory subsets.

Naive CD4+ cells were CD45RA-selected; the remaining cells were memory. Method: immunoSEQ multiplex PCR; TCRdb's copy keeps in-frame clones and lacks some. Among over a million clones listed, about 84% were seen once. The sequence was collected from a man between 18 and 29 years old in good health. Some clones in this sample may be carry-over from other donors' samples. The V and J genes are TRBV7-7 and TRBJ2-2; TRBD2 matches 7 bases. Sample: memory CD4+ T cells from PBMCs. Described subset: CD45RA-negative fraction. CDR3 sequence reads: CASSLRAGANTGELFF. The CDR3 DNA sequence: TGTGCCAGCAGCTTACGGGCGGGGGCGAACACCGGGGAGCTGTTTTTT.